Following are 14 T cell receptor beta chains from one sample sequenced in a study of OX40 agonist ivuxolimab in advanced cancers. Libraries were prepared by immunoSEQ multiplex PCR; TCRdb keeps only in-frame clonotypes and omits some of them. The sample holds roughly 14,000 clones, around 80% seen once. The starting material was CD4+ or CD8+ T cells sorted from blood, obtained in a trial of the OX40 agonist ivuxolimab. Every receptor here comes from an adult with an advanced solid tumor such as melanoma, head and neck, liver or kidney cancer.

J is TRBJ2-1 and V is TRBV9, with D unclear. Trimming pared 5 bases from V and 9 bases from J, leaving 15 bases between. CDR1 and CDR2 (germline): SGDLS, YYNGEE. CDR3 length equals 13 residues. CDR3 nucleotide sequence: TGTGCCAGCAGTGGCCCGCTGCCTCTTGAGCAGTTCTTC. As protein: CASSGPLPLEQFF. The full variable domain, in which reference TRBV9 and TRBJ2-1 provide the parts outside the CDR3, is DSGVTQTPKHLITATGQRVTLRCSPRSGDLSVYWYQQSLDQGLQFLIQYYNGEERAKGNILERFSAQQFPDLHSELNLSSLELGDSALYFCASSGPLPLEQFFGPGTRLTVL.

This clone showed up just once. This sequence joins TRBV27 and TRBJ2-4, with D unresolved. CDR1 and CDR2 (germline): MNHEY, SMNVEV (reference sequence). The CDR3 is 12 residues long. V was trimmed by 4 bases and J by 4 bases, leaving 5 bases between them. DNA of the CDR3: TGTGCCAGCAGTTCTTTAAAAAACATTCAGTACTTC. It specifies CASSSLKNIQYF.

The chain has TRBV13 and TRBJ1-2; D is undetermined. Trimming stripped 1 base from V and 4 bases from J, with 7 bases between. Per the germline V gene, CDR1 is PRHDT and CDR2 is FYEKMQ (reference sequence). This CDR3 is 13 amino acids long. The CDR3 is CASSLVGLYGYTF. CDR3 DNA sequence: TGTGCCAGCAGCTTAGTAGGGCTCTATGGCTACACCTTC.

The chain recombines TRBV2 with TRBJ1-2, with no clear D. The V end lost 3 bases, the J end lost 1 base, and 9 bases lay between the germline ends. The V gene's germline CDR1 is SNHLY and CDR2 FYNNEI. The CDR3 covers 14 residues. For the CDR3, the DNA is TGTGCCAGCAGTGAGGGCGCACATAACTATGGCTACACCTTC. Translation gives CASSEGAHNYGYTF.

The chain couples TRBV13 to TRBJ2-4; 12 positions agree with TRBD1. The CDR3 loop spans 16 amino acids. Germline V gene lookup returns CDR1 PRHDT and CDR2 FYEKMQ (reference sequence). V lost 4 bases to trimming and J lost 8 bases; unmatched junction nucleotides: 9. CDR3 in DNA: TGTGCCAGCAGCTCCCCCGGGACAGGGGGCTTGGACATTCAGTACTTC. Translation: CASSSPGTGGLDIQYF.

This chain connects TRBV7-8 to TRBJ1-2; possible D gene TRBD1, 6 bases. CDR1 and CDR2 (germline): SGHVS, FQNEAQ. Deletions cut 5 bases from V and 7 bases from J, with 11 bases between. There are 12 residues in the CDR3. CDR3 sequence (DNA): TGTGCCAGCAGCCCCGGGGGCCCTGGCTACACCTTC. Its protein product is CASSPGGPGYTF.

The chain uses TRBV13 and TRBJ1-1; D is possibly TRBD1 (5 bases). With 1 base removed from V and 4 bases from J, the gap between germline ends came to 10 bases. CDR3 length: 14 amino acids. Per the germline V gene, CDR1 is PRHDT and CDR2 is FYEKMQ (reference sequence). In DNA, the CDR3 is TGTGCCAGCAGCTTAGAGGGGAGGGTCACTGAAGCTTTCTTT. Translation: CASSLEGRVTEAFF. Complete variable domain (other parts from reference TRBV13 and TRBJ1-1): AAGVIQSPRHLIKEKRETATLKCYPIPRHDTVYWYQQGPGQDPQFLISFYEKMQSDKGSIPDRFSAQQFSDYHSELNMSSLELGDSALYFCASSLEGRVTEAFFGQGTRLTVV.

In its sample, this clone ranks as medium-sized (0.01 to 0.1%). The chain uses TRBV13 and TRBJ1-4; 9 nucleotides agree with TRBD1. Germline-derived CDR1 and CDR2 are PRHDT and FYEKMQ (reference sequence). With 7 bases clipped from V and 8 bases from J, the junction kept 11 bases outside the gene matches. This CDR3 is built from 15 residues. CDR3 sequence (DNA): TGTGCCAGCACCAGAAGACAGGGGGGAGAGGAAAAACTGTTTTTT. Amino acid sequence: CASTRRQGGEEKLFF.

The chain links TRBV19 to TRBJ1-2, with TRBD1 matching over 7 bases. This CDR3 has 13 amino acids. The V gene end was trimmed by 4 bases and the J gene end by 5 bases; junction bases not matched to a gene: 4. From germline, CDR1 is LNHDA and CDR2 SQIVND (reference sequence). The CDR3 sequence is CASSNRGLYGYTF. CDR3 sequence (DNA): TGTGCCAGTAGTAACAGGGGCCTTTATGGCTACACCTTC.

V gene TRBV5-1 combines with J gene TRBJ2-2, with no clear D. The CDR3 loop spans 13 amino acids. V lost 0 bases and J lost 7, with 7 bases in between. The germline CDR1 and CDR2 sequences are SGHRS and YFSETQ. In DNA, the CDR3 is TGCGCCAGCAGCTTGGGACCTCTCGGGGAGCTGTTTTTT. Encoded protein: CASSLGPLGELFF. Full variable domain (outside the CDR3, taken from reference TRBV5-1 and TRBJ2-2): KAGVTQTPRYLIKTRGQQVTLSCSPISGHRSVSWYQQTPGQGLQFLFEYFSETQRNKGNFPGRFSGRQFSNSRSEMNVSTLELGDSALYLCASSLGPLGELFFGEGSRLTVL.

As concerns this clone: The sample carries other DNA sequences with the same CDR3. This chain links TRBV7-3 with TRBJ2-7, with TRBD2 identical over 8 bases. Trimming removed 2 bases from V and 4 bases from J; junction bases left unmatched: 4. The CDR3 runs 14 residues. Germline loops: CDR1 SGHTA, CDR2 FQGTGA. In DNA form, the CDR3 reads TGTGCCAGCAGCTTAGCGGGAGGAGGGTACGAGCAGTACTTC. It encodes CASSLAGGGYEQYF.

V gene TRBV5-4 combines with J gene TRBJ2-1; 8 bases agree with TRBD2. CDR1 SGHNT and CDR2 YYREEE come from the germline V gene (reference sequence). The CDR3 has 15 residues. After removal of 3 bases from V and 8 bases from J, the junction contained 10 bases not matched to a gene. The CDR3 bases are TGTGCCAGCAGCTCACAAGGACTAGCAGCGGATGAGCAGTTCTTC. Residues: CASSSQGLAADEQFF.

This chain links TRBV4-3 with TRBJ2-5; TRBD1 or TRBD2 may be the D gene (5 bases each). Trimming left V 4 bases short and J 11 bases short, with 20 bases between. CDR1 is LGHNA, CDR2 YSLEER, per germline. This CDR3 comprises 14 residues. The DNA of the CDR3 is TGCGCCAGCAGCCCTCGGGACGGATGGTCGGAGCAGTACTTC. Protein product: CASSPRDGWSEQYF.

The genes are TRBV4-1 and TRBJ2-5; D not resolved. V lost 2 bases and J 0 bases, leaving 10 bases between the germline ends. The CDR3 contains 15 residues. Looked up from germline, CDR1 is MGHRA and CDR2 is YSYEKL. The CDR3 DNA sequence: TGCGCCAGCAGCCAAACCGACGGTTACCAAGAGACCCAGTACTTC. It translates to CASSQTDGYQETQYF.